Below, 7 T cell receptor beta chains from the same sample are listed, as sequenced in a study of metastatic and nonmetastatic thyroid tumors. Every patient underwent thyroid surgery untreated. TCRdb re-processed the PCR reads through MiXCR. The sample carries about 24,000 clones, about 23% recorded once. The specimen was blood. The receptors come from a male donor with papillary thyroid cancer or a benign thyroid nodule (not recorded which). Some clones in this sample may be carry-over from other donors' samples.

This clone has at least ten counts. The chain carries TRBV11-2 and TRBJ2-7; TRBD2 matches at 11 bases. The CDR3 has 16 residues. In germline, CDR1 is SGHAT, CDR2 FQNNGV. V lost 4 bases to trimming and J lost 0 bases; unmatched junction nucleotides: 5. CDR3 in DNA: TGTGCCAGCAGCTCACTGACTAGCGGGACCTCCTACGAGCAGTACTTC. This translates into CASSSLTSGTSYEQYF.

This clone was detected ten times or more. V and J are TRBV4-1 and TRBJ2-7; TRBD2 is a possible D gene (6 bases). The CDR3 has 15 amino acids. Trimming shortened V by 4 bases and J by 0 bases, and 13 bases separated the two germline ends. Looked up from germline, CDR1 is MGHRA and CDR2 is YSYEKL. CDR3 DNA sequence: TGCGCCAGCAGCCCCGAGGGAGGAATCTCCTACGAGCAGTACTTC. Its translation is CASSPEGGISYEQYF.

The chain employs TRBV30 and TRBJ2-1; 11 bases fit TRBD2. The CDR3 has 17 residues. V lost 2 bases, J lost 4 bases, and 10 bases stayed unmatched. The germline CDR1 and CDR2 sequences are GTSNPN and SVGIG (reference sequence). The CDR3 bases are TGTGCCTGGAGTTGGCTAGCGGGGGGCCAGGAGTACAATGAGCAGTTCTTC. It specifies CAWSWLAGGQEYNEQFF. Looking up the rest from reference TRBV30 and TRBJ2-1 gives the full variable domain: SQTIHQWPATLVQPVGSPLSLECTVEGTSNPNLYWYRQAAGRGLQLLFYSVGIGQISSEVPQNLSASRPQDRQFILSSKKLLLSDSGFYLCAWSWLAGGQEYNEQFFGPGTRLTVL.

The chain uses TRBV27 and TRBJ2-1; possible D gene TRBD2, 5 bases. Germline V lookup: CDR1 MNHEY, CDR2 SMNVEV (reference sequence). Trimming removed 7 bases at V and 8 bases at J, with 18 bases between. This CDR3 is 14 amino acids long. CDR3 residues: CASTDPSTTDEQFF. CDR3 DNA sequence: TGTGCCAGCACCGACCCTAGCACCACGGATGAGCAGTTCTTC.

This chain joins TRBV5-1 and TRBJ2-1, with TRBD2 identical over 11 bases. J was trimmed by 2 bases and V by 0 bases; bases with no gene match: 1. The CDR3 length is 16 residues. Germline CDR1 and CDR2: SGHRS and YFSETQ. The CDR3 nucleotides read TGCGCCAGCAGCTTGGCTAGCGGGGGGACCTACAATGAGCAGTTCTTC. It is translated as CASSLASGGTYNEQFF.

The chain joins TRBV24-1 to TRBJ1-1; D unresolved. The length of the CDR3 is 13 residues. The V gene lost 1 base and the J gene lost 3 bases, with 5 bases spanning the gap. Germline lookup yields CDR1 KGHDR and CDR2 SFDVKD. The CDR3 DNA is TGTGCCACCAGTGATTTAACGTACACTGAAGCTTTCTTT. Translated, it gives CATSDLTYTEAFF.

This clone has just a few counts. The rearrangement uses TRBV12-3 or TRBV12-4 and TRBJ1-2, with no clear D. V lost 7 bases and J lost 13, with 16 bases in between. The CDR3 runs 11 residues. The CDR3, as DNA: TGTGCCAGCAAAAATTCTAGTGTCTGCACCTTC. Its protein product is CASKNSSVCTF.